The 27 T cell receptor beta chains below all came from one sample that was sequenced in a study of identical twins. TCRdb reprocessed the 5' RACE reads via MiXCR and lists one record per CDR3 protein. The data show around 250,000 distinct CDR3 sequences, about an eighth seen once. This sample also appeared in a second study, on yellow fever vaccine responses in identical twins.

Input material: memory (CD45RO+) T cells sorted from blood. These receptors came from a woman between 18 and 29 years old in good health.

The V call is TRBV25-1, the J call TRBJ2-7, with 10 bases lining up with TRBD2. CDR1 and CDR2 (germline): MGHDK, SYGVNS. The CDR3 totals 15 residues. The trim removed 9 bases at V and 0 bases at J, leaving 8 bases unmatched. The CDR3 bases are TGTGCCAGGCACTTCCGGACTAGCGGCTCCTACGAGCAGTACTTC. Translation: CARHFRTSGSYEQYF.

This clonotype was seen more than once but under ten times. V usage is TRBV6-2 or TRBV6-3 and J usage is TRBJ2-3; D gene ambiguous. V lost 0 bases and J lost 3, with 10 bases in between. There are 15 residues in the CDR3. Germline lookup yields CDR1 MNHEY and CDR2 SVGEGT. In DNA form, the CDR3 reads TGTGCCAGCAGTTACTCTTTGAAGCGAACAGATACGCAGTATTTT. The encoded protein is CASSYSLKRTDTQYF.

The V call is TRBV6-1, the J call TRBJ2-1; no reliable D call. This CDR3 region has 13 residues. The V end lost 3 bases, the J end lost 4 bases, and 7 bases lay between the germline ends. Germline V gives CDR1 MNHNS, CDR2 SASEGT. CDR3 in amino acids: CASSDGLYNEQFF. CDR3 bases: TGTGCCAGCAGTGATGGGCTATACAATGAGCAGTTCTTC.

In its sample, this clonotype was seen a few times. The rearrangement uses TRBV5-5 and TRBJ2-2; D may be TRBD1 (6 bases). The length of the CDR3 is 16 residues. The germline gives CDR1 SGHKS, CDR2 YYEKEE (reference sequence). Trimming pared 5 bases from V and 5 bases from J, leaving 19 bases between. CDR3 sequence: CASRRGGRSGTGELFF. In DNA, the CDR3 is TGTGCCAGCAGGAGAGGGGGTCGTAGTGGGACCGGGGAGCTGTTTTTT.

At least ten counts were recorded for this clonotype. The chain combines TRBV15 with TRBJ1-5; D perhaps matches TRBD1 (6 bases). The germline gives CDR1 LNHNV, CDR2 YYDKDF (reference sequence). V was trimmed by 4 bases and J by 7 bases, leaving 17 bases between them. There are 15 residues in the CDR3. CDR3 nucleotides: TGTGCCACCAGCAAGAGCACAGGGACCTCACAGCCCCAGCATTTT. Translated, it gives CATSKSTGTSQPQHF.

The V call is TRBV29-1, the J call TRBJ2-7; unclear D gene. Germline-derived CDR1 and CDR2 are SQVTM and ANQGSEA. Deletions cut 3 bases from V and 1 base from J, with 10 bases between. The length of the CDR3 is 13 residues. This chain's CDR3 is CSVELSQSYEQYF. The DNA for the CDR3 is TGCAGCGTTGAGTTGAGTCAGTCCTACGAGCAGTACTTC.

About this clonotype: A much more abundant neighbour one base away suggests this may be a read error. The conserved final phenylalanine or tryptophan is absent from the CDR3, which likely points to a read error. The chain joins TRBV29-1 to TRBJ2-3; D uncertain. The CDR3 totals 13 residues. The V gene's germline CDR1 is SQVTM and CDR2 ANQGSEA. V was cut by 3 bases and J by 6 bases, with 13 bases left in between. The CDR3 DNA sequence: TGCAGCGTTGACGCTAGTATGCTCGATACGCAGTATCTT. It encodes CSVDASMLDTQYL.

CDR3: CASSQSSDTQYF. The CDR3 DNA reads TGCGCCAGCAGCCAATCGTCGGATACGCAGTATTTT. This chain connects TRBV4-3 to TRBJ2-3; D call uncertain. Germline CDR1 LGHNA, CDR2 YSLEER. This CDR3 has 12 residues. V lost 2 bases, J lost 6 bases, and 6 bases lay in between.

The J gene is TRBJ2-3, the V gene TRBV7-2; D gene unclear. Germline values: CDR1 SGHTA, CDR2 FQGNSA. V shed 5 bases and J shed 4 bases, with 10 bases lying between them. There are 13 residues in the CDR3. CDR3 sequence: CASSREISDTQYF. In DNA form, the CDR3 reads TGTGCCAGCAGCCGCGAAATATCAGATACGCAGTATTTT.

This clonotype was seen only a few times. The chain joins TRBV5-1 to TRBJ1-1, with 10 nucleotides matching TRBD1. Germline CDR1 reads SGHRS; CDR2 reads YFSETQ. Trimming took 3 bases from V and 4 from J; bases not matched to a gene: 6. CDR3 size: 15 residues. The CDR3 DNA reads TGCGCCAGCAGCTCGAGACAGGGGGCCATCACTGAAGCTTTCTTT. It codes for CASSSRQGAITEAFF. The variable domain in full, with the rest retrieved from reference TRBV5-1 and TRBJ1-1, is KAGVTQTPRYLIKTRGQQVTLSCSPISGHRSVSWYQQTPGQGLQFLFEYFSETQRNKGNFPGRFSGRQFSNSRSEMNVSTLELGDSALYLCASSSRQGAITEAFFGQGTRLTVV.

Ten or more counts support this clonotype. The chain uses TRBV3-1 and TRBJ2-4; no reliable D call. This CDR3 is built from 16 residues. CDR1 and CDR2 from the germline V gene are LGHDT and YNNKEL (reference sequence). V lost 2 bases and J lost 0, with 11 bases in between. The CDR3 sequence is CASSQLGALAKNIQYF. The CDR3, as DNA: TGTGCCAGCAGCCAACTGGGTGCCCTAGCCAAAAACATTCAGTACTTC.

This clonotype occurred many times. The chain links TRBV27 to TRBJ2-3; possible D gene TRBD2, 6 bases. Between the trimmed V and J ends, which lost 6 bases and 2 bases, there was a span of 12 bases. The CDR3 totals 14 residues. Germline-derived CDR1 and CDR2 are MNHEY and SMNVEV (reference sequence). The CDR3 DNA sequence: TGTGCCAGCAGCAAGGACTACCCCACAGATACGCAGTATTTT. It codes for CASSKDYPTDTQYF.

The genes are TRBV11-2 and TRBJ2-4, with D maybe TRBD2 (7 bases). CDR3 length equals 16 residues. The V and J ends lost 1 base and 1 base respectively, with 11 bases between them. Germline CDR1 is SGHAT and CDR2 is FQNNGV. The CDR3 sequence: CASSLAGGGAKNIQYF. CDR3 nucleotides: TGTGCCAGCAGCTTAGCGGGCGGGGGCGCCAAAAACATTCAGTACTTC.

In its sample, this clonotype was seen a few times. J is TRBJ2-5 and V is TRBV4-2; 9 positions match TRBD2. The CDR3 length is 16 residues. The V gene's germline CDR1 is LGHNA and CDR2 YNFKEQ. V trimming: 2 bases; J trimming: 4 bases; junction bases outside the gene matches: 8. The CDR3 loop reads CASSQRLADPIETQYF. In DNA form, the CDR3 reads TGTGCCAGCAGCCAACGACTAGCGGACCCGATAGAGACCCAGTACTTC.

V usage is TRBV6-2 or TRBV6-3 and J usage is TRBJ1-1; 7 bases align to TRBD1. Looked up from germline, CDR1 is MNHEY and CDR2 is SVGEGT. There are 12 residues in the CDR3. The J segment lost 9 bases and the V segment lost 6 bases, leaving 7 bases of the junction unmatched. CDR3 region: CASRPTGQQAFF. In DNA form, the CDR3 reads TGTGCCAGCAGACCCACGGGACAGCAAGCTTTCTTT.

This clonotype was recorded a few times. The chain combines TRBV5-5 with TRBJ2-1, with D unresolved. This CDR3 has 15 amino acids. The germline gives CDR1 SGHKS, CDR2 YYEKEE (reference sequence). V lost 0 bases, J lost 5 bases, and 12 bases lay in between. The CDR3 loop reads CASSLEGIFDNEQFF. The CDR3 nucleotides are TGTGCCAGCAGCTTGGAAGGGATATTTGACAATGAGCAGTTCTTC.

This clonotype was observed at least ten times. The chain is built from TRBV7-2 and TRBJ2-7, with 7 bases identical to TRBD1. Germline CDR1 SGHTA, CDR2 FQGNSA. The CDR3 runs 14 residues. The J segment lost 2 bases and the V segment lost 3 bases, leaving 4 bases of the junction unmatched. CDR3: CASSFGDRTYEQYF. CDR3 DNA: TGTGCCAGCAGCTTTGGGGACAGAACCTACGAGCAGTACTTC.

This clonotype has only a few counts. This chain joins TRBV28 and TRBJ1-1; D possibly corresponds to TRBD1 (5 bases). The CDR3 contains 16 residues. The germline V gene has CDR1 MDHEN and CDR2 SYDVKM. Trimming shortened V by 6 bases and J by 0 bases, and 17 bases separated the two germline ends. Written as DNA, the CDR3 is TGTGCCAGCAGCCCCTCACAAGGGGTCTTGAACACTGAAGCTTTCTTT. Its translation: CASSPSQGVLNTEAFF.

This chain uses TRBV18 with TRBJ2-1; the D gene is possibly TRBD1 (5 bases). V lost 0 bases to trimming and J lost 3 bases, with 12 bases between them. The CDR3 has 16 amino acids. Germline CDR1 reads KGHSH; CDR2 reads LQKENI. The CDR3 protein is CASSPPSQGRYNEQFF. For the CDR3, the DNA is TGTGCCAGCTCACCACCGTCGCAGGGCCGCTACAATGAGCAGTTCTTC.

The chain carries TRBV5-1 and TRBJ2-7; D call uncertain. CDR1 is SGHRS and CDR2 is YFSETQ in the germline V gene. The CDR3 extends over 16 amino acids. Trimming took 0 bases from V and 2 from J, leaving 15 bases between them. CDR3 protein: CASSLATDPQPYEQYF. The CDR3, as DNA: TGCGCCAGCAGCTTGGCCACGGACCCCCAACCCTACGAGCAGTACTTC.

The chain joins TRBV20-1 to TRBJ1-2; D possibly corresponds to TRBD1 (5 bases). Germline V gives CDR1 DFQATT, CDR2 SNEGSKA (reference sequence). V lost 3 bases to trimming and J lost 4 bases, with 9 bases between them. The CDR3 is made up of 12 amino acids. The CDR3 spells CSASTGFYGYTF. DNA of the CDR3: TGCAGTGCTAGTACAGGCTTCTATGGCTACACCTTC.

This clonotype has only a few counts. The chain joins TRBV11-2 to TRBJ2-1, with 8 bases that match TRBD2. V trimming: 3 bases; J trimming: 4 bases; junction bases outside the gene matches: 5. Germline V gene lookup returns CDR1 SGHAT and CDR2 FQNNGV. The CDR3 is made up of 15 amino acids. This chain's CDR3 is CASSFSAGGYNEQFF. In nucleotides, the CDR3 is TGTGCCAGCAGCTTCTCGGCGGGAGGTTACAATGAGCAGTTCTTC.

The V gene is TRBV5-1, the J gene TRBJ2-7; TRBD2 agrees at 13 bases. The junction had 6 bases not matched to a gene; V was cut back by 3 bases and J by 6 bases. The CDR3 extends over 15 amino acids. Germline CDR1 reads SGHRS; CDR2 reads YFSETQ. The CDR3 sequence: CASSSGTSGDREQYF. DNA for the CDR3: TGCGCCAGCAGCTCGGGGACTAGCGGGGACCGCGAGCAGTACTTC. The full variable domain, its missing parts supplied by reference TRBV5-1 and TRBJ2-7, is KAGVTQTPRYLIKTRGQQVTLSCSPISGHRSVSWYQQTPGQGLQFLFEYFSETQRNKGNFPGRFSGRQFSNSRSEMNVSTLELGDSALYLCASSSGTSGDREQYFGPGTRLTVT.

The chain has TRBV19 and TRBJ2-6; possibly TRBD1 for D (5 bases). Per germline, CDR1 LNHDA and CDR2 SQIVND (reference sequence). V shed 5 bases and J shed 2 bases, with 10 bases lying between them. This CDR3 is built from 15 residues. The CDR3 spells CASSQGNPGANVLTF. The CDR3 nucleotides are TGTGCCAGTAGTCAGGGTAACCCTGGGGCCAACGTCCTGACTTTC.

This clonotype was recorded at least ten times. This chain uses TRBV5-1 with TRBJ2-1; 10 positions match TRBD2. The CDR3 sequence is 16 residues long. The germline V gene has CDR1 SGHRS and CDR2 YFSETQ. Trimming cost V 5 bases and J 6 bases; bases outside gene matches: 11. The CDR3 loop is CASSPYTSGASNEQFF. The CDR3 nucleotides read TGCGCCAGCAGTCCGTACACTAGCGGGGCCTCCAATGAGCAGTTCTTC.

This clonotype was seen only a few times. V and J are TRBV3-1 and TRBJ1-4; D is perhaps TRBD1 (6 bases). Germline CDR1 is LGHDT and CDR2 is YNNKEL (reference sequence). Deletions cut 6 bases from V and 0 bases from J, with 11 bases between. There are 15 residues in the CDR3. The CDR3 is CASRKTGTTNEKLFF. CDR3 coding DNA: TGTGCCAGCAGGAAGACAGGTACAACTAATGAAAAACTGTTTTTT.

The chain recombines TRBV28 with TRBJ1-6; D gene ambiguous. This CDR3 comprises 14 residues. V lost 3 bases and J 9 bases, leaving 12 bases between the germline ends. Looked up from germline, CDR1 is MDHEN and CDR2 is SYDVKM. The CDR3 nucleotides are TGTGCCAGCAGTTTGGTCCAATTCGGTTCACCCCTCCACTTT. Its protein product is CASSLVQFGSPLHF.